A single T cell receptor (beta chain) is shown here with its context. These data come from a study of OX40 agonist ivuxolimab in advanced cancers. The repertoire was sequenced with immunoSEQ multiplex PCR; TCRdb's copy has only in-frame clones and lacks some. Of roughly 100,000 clones in the sample, around 96% are singletons; the top ten hold 2%. The CDR3 totals 12 residues. CDR1 is GTSNPN, CDR2 SVGIG, per germline (reference sequence). Trimming took 2 bases from V and 1 from J, leaving 5 bases between them. This chain links TRBV30 with TRBJ1-2; D ambiguous. The TCR comes from an adult with an advanced solid tumor such as melanoma, head and neck, liver or kidney cancer. Material: CD4+ or CD8+ T cells sorted from blood, obtained in a trial of the OX40 agonist ivuxolimab. CDR3 sequence (DNA): TGTGCCTGGAGTTGGAGTAACTATGGCTACACCTTC. As protein: CAWSWSNYGYTF.